This passage covers 6 T cell receptor beta chains from one sample sequenced in a study of T-cell memory formation after mild COVID-19. MiXCR was run by TCRdb on the 5' RACE reads, yielding one entry per CDR3 protein. The repertoire has about 240,000 distinct CDR3 sequences, roughly 10% of them found once; the top ten carry around 20%. The sample comprised PBMCs or a T cell subset sorted from them (not recorded which). These receptors were collected from a man younger than 35 who had mild COVID-19 (a few samples of this study predate the infection). Cell type and time point are not known.

The CDR3 loop is CASSLTWDKNIQYF. The CDR3 DNA is TGCGCCAGCAGCCTCACCTGGGACAAAAACATTCAGTACTTC. The rearrangement uses TRBV4-3 and TRBJ2-4; D is unclear. Trimming removed 4 bases from V and 3 bases from J, with 10 bases in between. This CDR3 has 14 amino acids. CDR1 is LGHNA, CDR2 YSLEER, per germline.

This clonotype occurred a few times. This chain uses TRBV7-2 with TRBJ1-2; D call uncertain. V gave up 0 bases and J gave up 8 bases, with 19 bases separating them. The CDR3 sequence is 16 residues long. CDR1 and CDR2 from the germline V gene are SGHTA and FQGNSA. DNA of the CDR3: TGTGCCAGCAGCTTAGCCCGGGCCGCGGGTCCTGGCGGCTACACCTTC. Its protein product is CASSLARAAGPGGYTF.

This clonotype came up a few times. The rearrangement uses TRBV7-9 and TRBJ2-1, with D unclear. V was shortened by 1 base and J by 11 bases, with 0 bases between the two germline ends. Germline-derived CDR1 and CDR2 are SEHNR and FQNEAQ (reference sequence). The CDR3 has 9 residues. CDR3 DNA sequence: TGTGCCAGCAGCTTAGAGCAGTTCTTC. Amino acid sequence: CASSLEQFF.

A few counts support this clonotype. The V and J genes are TRBV4-3 and TRBJ2-7; D is unresolved. This CDR3 is 14 amino acids long. V was shortened by 4 bases and J by 2 bases, with 12 bases between the two germline ends. CDR1 is LGHNA and CDR2 is YSLEER in the germline V gene. The DNA of the CDR3 is TGCGCCAGCAGCCCGGCGGTACCGACCTACGAGCAGTACTTC. Protein sequence: CASSPAVPTYEQYF.

This clonotype was picked up many times. This chain joins TRBV7-9 and TRBJ1-4; the D gene is possibly TRBD1 (5 bases). CDR3 size: 12 residues. The germline V gene has CDR1 SEHNR and CDR2 FQNEAQ (reference sequence). The germline V and J ends were trimmed by 0 bases and 16 bases, with 12 bases remaining between them. CDR3 coding DNA: TGTGCCAGCAGCTTAGCGGGAACAGGACCGTTTTTT. Translated, it gives CASSLAGTGPFF.

This chain joins TRBV5-4 and TRBJ2-2; tentative D call: TRBD2 (7 bases). With 4 bases removed from V and 4 bases from J, the gap between germline ends came to 14 bases. Germline CDR1 SGHNT, CDR2 YYREEE (reference sequence). The CDR3 runs to 15 residues. CDR3 in DNA: TGTGCCAGCAGCCCCCGGGGGGCACTCACCGGGGAGCTGTTTTTT. It specifies CASSPRGALTGELFF.